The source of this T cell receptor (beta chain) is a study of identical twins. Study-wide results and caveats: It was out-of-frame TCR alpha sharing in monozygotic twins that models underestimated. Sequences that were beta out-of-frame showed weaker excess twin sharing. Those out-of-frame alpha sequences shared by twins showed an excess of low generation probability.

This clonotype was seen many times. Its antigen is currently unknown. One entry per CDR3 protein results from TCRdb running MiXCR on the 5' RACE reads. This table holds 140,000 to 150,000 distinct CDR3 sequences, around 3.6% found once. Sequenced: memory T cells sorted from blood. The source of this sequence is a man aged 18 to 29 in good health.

CDR3 region: CASSPPTWRAQGVHYGYTF. CDR3 DNA sequence: TGTGCCAGCAGCCCCCCTACCTGGCGGGCCCAGGGGGTTCACTATGGCTACACCTTC. The genes are TRBV5-6 and TRBJ1-2, with 7 bases that match TRBD1. J gave up 3 bases and V 4 bases, and 21 bases lay outside the gene matches. Germline values: CDR1 SGHDT, CDR2 YYEEEE. The CDR3 has 19 residues.